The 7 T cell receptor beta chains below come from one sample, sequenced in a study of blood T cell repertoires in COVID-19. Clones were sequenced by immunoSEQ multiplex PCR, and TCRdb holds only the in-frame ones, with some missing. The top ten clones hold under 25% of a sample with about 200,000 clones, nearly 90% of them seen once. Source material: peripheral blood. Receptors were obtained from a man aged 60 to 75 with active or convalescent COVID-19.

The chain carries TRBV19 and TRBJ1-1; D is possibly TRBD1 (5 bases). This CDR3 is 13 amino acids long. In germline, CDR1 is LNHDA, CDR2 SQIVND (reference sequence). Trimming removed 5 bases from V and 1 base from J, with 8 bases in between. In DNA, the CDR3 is TGTGCCAGTAGTGCGGGGCAGAACACTGAAGCTTTCTTT. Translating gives CASSAGQNTEAFF.

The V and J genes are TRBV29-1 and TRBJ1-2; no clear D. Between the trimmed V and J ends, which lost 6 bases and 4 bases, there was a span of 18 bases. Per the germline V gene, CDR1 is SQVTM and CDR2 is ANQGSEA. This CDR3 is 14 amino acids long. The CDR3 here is CSVTDGALSYGYTF. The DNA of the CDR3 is TGCAGCGTGACCGACGGAGCCCTTAGCTATGGCTACACCTTC.

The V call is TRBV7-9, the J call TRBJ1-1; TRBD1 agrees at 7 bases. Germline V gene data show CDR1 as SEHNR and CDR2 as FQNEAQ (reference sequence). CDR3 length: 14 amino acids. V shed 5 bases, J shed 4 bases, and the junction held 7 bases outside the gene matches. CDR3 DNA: TGTGCCAGCAGCCCCCCGACAGGGACCACTGAAGCTTTCTTT. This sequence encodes CASSPPTGTTEAFF.

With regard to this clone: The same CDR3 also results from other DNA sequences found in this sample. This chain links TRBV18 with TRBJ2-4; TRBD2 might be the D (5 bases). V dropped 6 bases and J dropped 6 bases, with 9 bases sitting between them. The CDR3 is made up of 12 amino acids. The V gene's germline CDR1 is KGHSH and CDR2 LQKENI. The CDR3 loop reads CASSPEGNIQYF. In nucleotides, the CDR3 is TGTGCCAGCTCTCCTGAGGGAAACATTCAGTACTTC.

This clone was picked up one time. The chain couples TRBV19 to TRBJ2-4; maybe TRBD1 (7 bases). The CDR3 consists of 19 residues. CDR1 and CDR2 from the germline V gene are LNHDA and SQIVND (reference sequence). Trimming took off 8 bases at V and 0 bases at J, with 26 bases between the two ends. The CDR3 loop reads CASPDEGAGMRLAKNIQYF. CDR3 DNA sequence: TGTGCCAGTCCCGATGAGGGGGCGGGGATGCGCCTAGCCAAAAACATTCAGTACTTC.

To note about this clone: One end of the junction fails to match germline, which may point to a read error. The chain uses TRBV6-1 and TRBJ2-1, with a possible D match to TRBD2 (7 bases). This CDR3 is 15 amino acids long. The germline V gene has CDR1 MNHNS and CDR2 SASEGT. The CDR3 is CASSETRGARGIMVF. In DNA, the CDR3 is TGTGCCAGCAGTGAAACACGGGGGGCGAGGGGTATAATGGTCTTC.

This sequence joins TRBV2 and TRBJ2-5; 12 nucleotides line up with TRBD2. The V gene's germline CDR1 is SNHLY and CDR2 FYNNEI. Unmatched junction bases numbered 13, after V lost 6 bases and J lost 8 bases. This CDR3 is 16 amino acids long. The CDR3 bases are TGTGCCAGCAGCGCGAGTGAGACTAGCGGGGGTGGAACCCAGTACTTC. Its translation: CASSASETSGGGTQYF.